One TCR beta chain is described in this entry. Its antigen is unknown. These data come from a study of cytomegalovirus exposure and HLA in healthy donors. Overall study findings and caveats: Analysis was performed later, and it showed HLA-associated TCR beta chains to be more clonally expanded than equally common others. Excluded: some indistinguishable V segments such as TRBV6-2 and TRBV6-3. Association of a missense DCLRE1C variant with TCR beta V- and J-gene trimming was reported in a later analysis. Several of the most significant clusters appeared, in a later analysis, to be linked to common viral pathogens.

The CDR3 runs 14 residues. Looked up from germline, CDR1 is WSHSY and CDR2 is SAAADI. Primers: 60 Vbeta forward and 13 Jbeta reverse. Sequenced by immunoSEQ multiplex PCR; TCRdb stores in-frame clones only, minus some. This table holds 150,000 to 200,000 clones, around 76% found once. This rearrangement joins TRBV10-2 to TRBJ2-5; a possible D gene is TRBD1 (6 bases). With the DNA end fitting TRBJ2-7 better, the J assignment may be wrong. This TCR was recovered from a woman in her twenties or thirties in good health and CMV-seropositive. The material sequenced was PBMCs. The CDR3 DNA is TGCGCCAGCAACAACAGGGTCCACTCCTACGAGCAGTACTTC. This sequence encodes CASNNRVHSYEQYF.